Here is one TCR beta chain with its context. CDR1 and CDR2 from the germline V gene are GTSNPN and SVGIG (reference sequence). Germline trimming cut 0 bases from V and 4 bases from J; bases unmatched to any gene: 4. The CDR3 is 15 amino acids. This specimen comes from a study of blood T cell repertoires in COVID-19. Study information: Material from acute and convalescent COVID-19 was sourced from the United States, Italy and Spain.

Original methodology: Estimation of nucleated cell counts was performed using reference gene primer amplification. TCRdb's copy holds only in-frame clones and misses some; the assay was immunoSEQ multiplex PCR. From that table come the V and J calls and clone size; the DNA was used to work out D and trimming. The data show around 80,000 clones, around 80% seen once. The genes are TRBV30 and TRBJ2-2; TRBD1 matches at 8 bases. This TCR was sampled from a man aged 55-75 years with acute or convalescent COVID-19. Material: peripheral blood. CDR3 in DNA: TGTGCCTGGAGTGTGACAGGGGTGACCACCGGGGAGCTGTTTTTT. Protein sequence: CAWSVTGVTTGELFF.